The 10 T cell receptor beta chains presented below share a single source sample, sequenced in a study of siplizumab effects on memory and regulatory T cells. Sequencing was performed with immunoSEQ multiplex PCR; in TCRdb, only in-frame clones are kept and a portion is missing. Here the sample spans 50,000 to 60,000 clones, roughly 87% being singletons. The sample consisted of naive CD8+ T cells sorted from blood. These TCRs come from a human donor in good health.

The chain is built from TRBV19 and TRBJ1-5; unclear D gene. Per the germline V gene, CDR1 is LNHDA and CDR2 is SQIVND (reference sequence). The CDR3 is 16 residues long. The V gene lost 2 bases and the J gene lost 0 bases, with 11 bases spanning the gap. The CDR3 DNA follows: TGTGCCAGTAGTATACCCCCCGGACCTAGCAATCAGCCCCAGCATTTT. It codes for CASSIPPGPSNQPQHF.

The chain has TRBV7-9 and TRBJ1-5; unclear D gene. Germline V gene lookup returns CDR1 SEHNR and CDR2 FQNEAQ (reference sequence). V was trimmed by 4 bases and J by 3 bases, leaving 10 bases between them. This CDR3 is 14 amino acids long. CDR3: CASSSSTNNQPQHF. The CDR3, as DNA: TGTGCCAGCAGCTCAAGCACTAACAATCAGCCCCAGCATTTT.

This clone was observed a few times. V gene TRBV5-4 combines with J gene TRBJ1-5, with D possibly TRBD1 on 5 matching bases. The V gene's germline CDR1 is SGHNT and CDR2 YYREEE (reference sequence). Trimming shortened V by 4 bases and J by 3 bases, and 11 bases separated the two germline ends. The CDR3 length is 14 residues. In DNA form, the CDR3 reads TGTGCCAGCAGCCAGGGAGGGAACAATCAGCCCCAGCATTTT. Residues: CASSQGGNNQPQHF.

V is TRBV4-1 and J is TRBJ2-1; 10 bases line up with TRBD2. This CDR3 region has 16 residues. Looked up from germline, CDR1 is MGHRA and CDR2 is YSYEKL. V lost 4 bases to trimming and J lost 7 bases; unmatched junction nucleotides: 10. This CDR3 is CASSRSTSGIDNEQFF. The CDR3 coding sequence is TGCGCCAGCAGCCGATCTACTAGCGGGATTGATAATGAGCAGTTCTTC.

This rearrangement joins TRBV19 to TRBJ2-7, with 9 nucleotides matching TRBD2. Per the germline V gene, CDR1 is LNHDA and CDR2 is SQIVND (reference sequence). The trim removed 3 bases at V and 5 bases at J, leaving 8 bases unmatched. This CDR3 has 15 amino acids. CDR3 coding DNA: TGTGCCAGTAGTATTGCTAGCGGGGCAATGAACGAGCAGTACTTC. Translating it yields CASSIASGAMNEQYF.

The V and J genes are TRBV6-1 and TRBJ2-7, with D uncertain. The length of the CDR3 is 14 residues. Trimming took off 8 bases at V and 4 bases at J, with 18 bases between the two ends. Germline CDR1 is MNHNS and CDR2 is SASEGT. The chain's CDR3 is CASADSINLYEQYF. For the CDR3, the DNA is TGTGCCAGCGCTGACTCGATAAATCTATACGAGCAGTACTTC.

CDR3 in DNA: TGTGCCAGCAGCGAGGACCCCGGGAGGGAACTGTTTTTT. Translating it yields CASSEDPGRELFF. The chain has TRBV9 and TRBJ1-4, with unresolved D. Trimming shortened V by 3 bases and J by 12 bases, and 15 bases separated the two germline ends. This CDR3 comprises 13 residues. Germline-derived CDR1 and CDR2 are SGDLS and YYNGEE.

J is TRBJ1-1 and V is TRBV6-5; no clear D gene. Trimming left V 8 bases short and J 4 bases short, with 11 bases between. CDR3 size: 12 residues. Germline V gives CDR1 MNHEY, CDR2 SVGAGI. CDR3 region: CASLPGPTEAFF. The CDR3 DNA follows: TGTGCCAGCTTGCCAGGCCCCACTGAAGCTTTCTTT.

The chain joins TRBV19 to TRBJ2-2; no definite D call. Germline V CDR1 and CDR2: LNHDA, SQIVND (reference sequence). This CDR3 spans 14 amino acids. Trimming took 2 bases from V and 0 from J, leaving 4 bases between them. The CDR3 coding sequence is TGTGCCAGTAGTATACCAACGAACACCGGGGAGCTGTTTTTT. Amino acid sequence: CASSIPTNTGELFF. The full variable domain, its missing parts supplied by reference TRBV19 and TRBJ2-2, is DGGITQSPKYLFRKEGQNVTLSCEQNLNHDAMYWYRQDPGQGLRLIYYSQIVNDFQKGDIAEGYSVSREKKESFPLTVTSAQKNPTAFYLCASSIPTNTGELFFGEGSRLTVL.

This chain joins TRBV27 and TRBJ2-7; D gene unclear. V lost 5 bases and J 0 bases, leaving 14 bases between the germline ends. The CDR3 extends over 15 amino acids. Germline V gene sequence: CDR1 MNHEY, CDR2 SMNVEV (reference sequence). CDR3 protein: CASSTYGDTSYEQYF. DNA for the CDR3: TGTGCCAGCAGTACTTATGGTGACACCTCCTACGAGCAGTACTTC.